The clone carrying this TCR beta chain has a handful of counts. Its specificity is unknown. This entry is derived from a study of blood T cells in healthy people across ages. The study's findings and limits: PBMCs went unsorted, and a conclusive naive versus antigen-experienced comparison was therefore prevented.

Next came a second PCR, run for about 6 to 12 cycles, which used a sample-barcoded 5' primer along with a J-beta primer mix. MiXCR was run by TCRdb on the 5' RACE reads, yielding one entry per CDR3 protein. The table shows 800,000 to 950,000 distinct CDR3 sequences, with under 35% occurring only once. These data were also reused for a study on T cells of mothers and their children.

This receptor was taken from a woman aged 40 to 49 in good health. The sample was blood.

The CDR3 nucleotides read TGTGCCAGCAGTCACGGGACGTTGAGCTCCTACGAGCAGTACTTC. It specifies CASSHGTLSSYEQYF. The chain is built from TRBV6-2 or TRBV6-3 and TRBJ2-7; D is perhaps TRBD1 or TRBD2 (5 bases each). Deletions cut 5 bases from V and 0 bases from J, with 14 bases between. The CDR3 is made up of 15 amino acids. Germline loops: CDR1 MNHEY, CDR2 SVGEGT.